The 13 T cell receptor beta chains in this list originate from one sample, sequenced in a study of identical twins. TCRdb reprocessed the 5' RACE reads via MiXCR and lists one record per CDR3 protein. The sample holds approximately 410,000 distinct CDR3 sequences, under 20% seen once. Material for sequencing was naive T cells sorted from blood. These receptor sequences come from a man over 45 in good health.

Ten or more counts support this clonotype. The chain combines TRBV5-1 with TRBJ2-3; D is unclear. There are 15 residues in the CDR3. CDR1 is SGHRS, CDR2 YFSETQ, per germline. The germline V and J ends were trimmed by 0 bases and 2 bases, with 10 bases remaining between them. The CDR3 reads CASSLAITDTDTQYF. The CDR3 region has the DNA TGCGCCAGCAGCTTGGCCATCACAGACACAGATACGCAGTATTTT.

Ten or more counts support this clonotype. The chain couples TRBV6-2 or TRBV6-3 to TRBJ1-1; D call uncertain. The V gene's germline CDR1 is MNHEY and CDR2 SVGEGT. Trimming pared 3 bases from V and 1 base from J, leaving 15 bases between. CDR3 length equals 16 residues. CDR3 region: CASSYAYLRENTEAFF. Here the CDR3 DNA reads TGTGCCAGCAGTTATGCCTATTTAAGAGAGAACACTGAAGCTTTCTTT.

Here the CDR3 DNA reads TGCAGTGCTAGAGACCTCCCGGGAGAGCAGTACTTC. It yields the protein CSARDLPGEQYF. V and J are TRBV20-1 and TRBJ2-7; TRBD2 is a possible D gene (5 bases). V gave up 0 bases and J gave up 7 bases, with 10 bases separating them. The CDR3 is 12 amino acids. Germline CDR1 and CDR2: DFQATT and SNEGSKA (reference sequence).

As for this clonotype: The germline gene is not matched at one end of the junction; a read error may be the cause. CDR3 DNA: TGTGCCAGCAGCTACTTAGCGGGGATCCAAGAGACCCAGTACTTC. This sequence encodes CASSYLAGIQETQYF. The chain couples TRBV6-2 or TRBV6-3 to TRBJ2-5; 8 nucleotides align to TRBD2. This CDR3 has 15 amino acids. CDR1 and CDR2 (germline): MNHEY, SVGEGT.

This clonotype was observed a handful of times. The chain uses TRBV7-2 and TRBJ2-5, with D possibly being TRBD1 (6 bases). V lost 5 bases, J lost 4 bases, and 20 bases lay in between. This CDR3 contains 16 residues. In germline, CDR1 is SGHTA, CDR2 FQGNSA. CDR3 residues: CASSKARDNRAETQYF. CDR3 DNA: TGTGCCAGCAGCAAGGCCCGGGACAATCGGGCAGAGACCCAGTACTTC.

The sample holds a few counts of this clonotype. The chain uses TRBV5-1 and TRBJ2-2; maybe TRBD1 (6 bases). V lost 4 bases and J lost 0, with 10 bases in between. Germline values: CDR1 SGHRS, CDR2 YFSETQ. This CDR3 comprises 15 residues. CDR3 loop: CASSPRQANTGELFF. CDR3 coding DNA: TGCGCCAGCAGCCCGAGACAGGCGAACACCGGGGAGCTGTTTTTT. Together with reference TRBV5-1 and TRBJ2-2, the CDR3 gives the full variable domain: KAGVTQTPRYLIKTRGQQVTLSCSPISGHRSVSWYQQTPGQGLQFLFEYFSETQRNKGNFPGRFSGRQFSNSRSEMNVSTLELGDSALYLCASSPRQANTGELFFGEGSRLTVL.

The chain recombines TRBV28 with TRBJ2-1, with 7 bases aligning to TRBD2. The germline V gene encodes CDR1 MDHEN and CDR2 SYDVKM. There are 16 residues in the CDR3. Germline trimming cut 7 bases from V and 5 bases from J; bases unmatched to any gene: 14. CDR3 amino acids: CASNSYDAGAHNEQFF. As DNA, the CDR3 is TGTGCCAGCAACTCTTACGACGCGGGAGCCCACAATGAGCAGTTCTTC.

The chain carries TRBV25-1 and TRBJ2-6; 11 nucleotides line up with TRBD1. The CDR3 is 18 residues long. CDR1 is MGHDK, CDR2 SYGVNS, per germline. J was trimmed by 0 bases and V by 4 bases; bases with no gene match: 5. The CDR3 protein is CASSGTGTGGSGANVLTF. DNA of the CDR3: TGTGCCAGCAGTGGCACCGGGACAGGGGGCTCTGGGGCCAACGTCCTGACTTTC.

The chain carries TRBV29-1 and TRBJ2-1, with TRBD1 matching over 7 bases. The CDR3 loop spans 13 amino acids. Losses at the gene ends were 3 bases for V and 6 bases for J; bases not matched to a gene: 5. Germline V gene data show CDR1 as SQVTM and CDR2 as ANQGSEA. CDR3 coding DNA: TGCAGCGTTGACAGGGGGAGTTTCAATGAGCAGTTCTTC. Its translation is CSVDRGSFNEQFF.

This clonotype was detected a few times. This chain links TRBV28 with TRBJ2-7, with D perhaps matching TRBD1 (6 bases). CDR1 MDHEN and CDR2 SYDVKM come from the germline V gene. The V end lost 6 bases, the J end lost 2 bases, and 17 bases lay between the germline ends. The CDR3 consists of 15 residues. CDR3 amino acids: CASRGPGHGTYEQYF. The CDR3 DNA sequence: TGTGCCAGCAGGGGTCCGGGACATGGTACCTACGAGCAGTACTTC.

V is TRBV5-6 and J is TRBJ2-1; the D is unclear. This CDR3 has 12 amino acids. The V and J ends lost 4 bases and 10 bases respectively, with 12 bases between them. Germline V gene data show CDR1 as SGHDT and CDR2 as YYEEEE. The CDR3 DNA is TGTGCCAGCAGCCAGAGACTGCCCGAGCAGTTCTTC. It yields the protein CASSQRLPEQFF. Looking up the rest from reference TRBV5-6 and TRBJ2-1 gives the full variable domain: DAGVTQSPTHLIKTRGQQVTLRCSPKSGHDTVSWYQQALGQGPQFIFQYYEEEERQRGNFPDRFSGHQFPNYSSELNVNALLLGDSALYLCASSQRLPEQFFGPGTRLTVL.

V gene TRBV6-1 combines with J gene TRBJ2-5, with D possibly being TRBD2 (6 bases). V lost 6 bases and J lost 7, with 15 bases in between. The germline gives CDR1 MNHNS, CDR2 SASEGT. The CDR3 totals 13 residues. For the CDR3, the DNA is TGTGCCAGCAGGGATAGCGGTACTGGGACCCAGTACTTC. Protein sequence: CASRDSGTGTQYF.

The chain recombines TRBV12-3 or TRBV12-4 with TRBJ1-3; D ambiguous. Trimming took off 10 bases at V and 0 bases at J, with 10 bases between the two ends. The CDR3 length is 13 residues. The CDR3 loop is CATFLSSGNTIYF. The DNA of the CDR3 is TGTGCCACCTTTCTCTCCTCTGGAAACACCATATATTTT.